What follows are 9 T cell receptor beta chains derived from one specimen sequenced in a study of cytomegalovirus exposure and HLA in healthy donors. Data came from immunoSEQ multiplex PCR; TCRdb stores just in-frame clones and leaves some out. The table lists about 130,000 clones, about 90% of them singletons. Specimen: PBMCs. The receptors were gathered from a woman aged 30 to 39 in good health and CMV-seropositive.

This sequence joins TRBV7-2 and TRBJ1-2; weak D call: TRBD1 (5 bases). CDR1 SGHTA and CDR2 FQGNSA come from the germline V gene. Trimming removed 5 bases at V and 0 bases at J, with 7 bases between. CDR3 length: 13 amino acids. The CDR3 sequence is CASSPRANYGYTF. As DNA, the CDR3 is TGTGCCAGCAGCCCCAGGGCTAACTATGGCTACACCTTC.

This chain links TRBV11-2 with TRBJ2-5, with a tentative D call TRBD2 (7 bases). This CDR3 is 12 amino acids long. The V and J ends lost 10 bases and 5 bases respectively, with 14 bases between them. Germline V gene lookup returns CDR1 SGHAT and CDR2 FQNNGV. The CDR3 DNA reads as TGTGCCACCGAGGGGGGGGCCGAGACCCAGTACTTC. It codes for CATEGGAETQYF.

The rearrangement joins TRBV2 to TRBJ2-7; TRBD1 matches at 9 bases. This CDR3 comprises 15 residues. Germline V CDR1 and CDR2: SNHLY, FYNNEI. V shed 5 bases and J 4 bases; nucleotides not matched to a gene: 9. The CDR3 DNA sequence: TGTGCCAGCAGTTCTCCTAGGACAGGGGCGTACGAGCAGTACTTC. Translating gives CASSSPRTGAYEQYF. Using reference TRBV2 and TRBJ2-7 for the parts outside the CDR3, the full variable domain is EPEVTQTPSHQVTQMGQEVILRCVPISNHLYFYWYRQILGQKVEFLVSFYNNEISEKSEIFDDQFSVERPDGSNFTLKIRSTKLEDSAMYFCASSSPRTGAYEQYFGPGTRLTVT.

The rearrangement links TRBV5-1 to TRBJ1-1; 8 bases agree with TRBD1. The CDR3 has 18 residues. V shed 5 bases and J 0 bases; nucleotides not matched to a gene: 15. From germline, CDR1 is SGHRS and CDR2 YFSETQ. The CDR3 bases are TGCGCCAGCAGTTTTGGCAGACAGGGGCGGGGTATGAACACTGAAGCTTTCTTT. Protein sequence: CASSFGRQGRGMNTEAFF. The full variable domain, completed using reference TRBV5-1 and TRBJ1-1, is KAGVTQTPRYLIKTRGQQVTLSCSPISGHRSVSWYQQTPGQGLQFLFEYFSETQRNKGNFPGRFSGRQFSNSRSEMNVSTLELGDSALYLCASSFGRQGRGMNTEAFFGQGTRLTVV.

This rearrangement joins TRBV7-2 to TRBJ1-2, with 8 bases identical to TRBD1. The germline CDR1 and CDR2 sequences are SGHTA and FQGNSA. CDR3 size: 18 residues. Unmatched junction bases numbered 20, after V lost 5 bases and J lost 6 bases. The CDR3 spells CASSPGPGRPGTGNGYTF. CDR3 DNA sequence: TGTGCCAGCAGCCCCGGCCCGGGGCGACCCGGGACAGGCAATGGCTACACCTTC.

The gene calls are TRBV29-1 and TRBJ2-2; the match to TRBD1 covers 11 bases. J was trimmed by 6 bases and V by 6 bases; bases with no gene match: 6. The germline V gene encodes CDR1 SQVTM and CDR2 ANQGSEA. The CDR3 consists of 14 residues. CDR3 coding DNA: TGCAGCGTGTGGACAGGGGGCGCCCCCGGGGAGCTGTTTTTT. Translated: CSVWTGGAPGELFF.

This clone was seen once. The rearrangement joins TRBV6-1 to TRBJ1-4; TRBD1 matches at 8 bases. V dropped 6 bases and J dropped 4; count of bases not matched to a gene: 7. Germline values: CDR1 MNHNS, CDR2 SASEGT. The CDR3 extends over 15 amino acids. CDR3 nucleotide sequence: TGTGCCAGCAGCCGAGGGACAGGACGTAATGAAAAACTGTTTTTT. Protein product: CASSRGTGRNEKLFF.

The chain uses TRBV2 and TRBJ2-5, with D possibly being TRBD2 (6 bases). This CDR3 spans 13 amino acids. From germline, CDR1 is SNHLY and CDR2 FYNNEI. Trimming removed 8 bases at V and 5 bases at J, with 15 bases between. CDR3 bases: TGTGCCAGCGCCTACTTGGAGGGGGAGACCCAGTACTTC. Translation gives CASAYLEGETQYF.

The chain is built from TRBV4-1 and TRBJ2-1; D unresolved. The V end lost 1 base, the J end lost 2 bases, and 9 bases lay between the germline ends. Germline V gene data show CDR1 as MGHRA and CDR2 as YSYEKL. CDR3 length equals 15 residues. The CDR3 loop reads CASSQVSSPYNEQFF. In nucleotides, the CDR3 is TGCGCCAGCAGCCAAGTCTCGTCCCCCTACAATGAGCAGTTCTTC.